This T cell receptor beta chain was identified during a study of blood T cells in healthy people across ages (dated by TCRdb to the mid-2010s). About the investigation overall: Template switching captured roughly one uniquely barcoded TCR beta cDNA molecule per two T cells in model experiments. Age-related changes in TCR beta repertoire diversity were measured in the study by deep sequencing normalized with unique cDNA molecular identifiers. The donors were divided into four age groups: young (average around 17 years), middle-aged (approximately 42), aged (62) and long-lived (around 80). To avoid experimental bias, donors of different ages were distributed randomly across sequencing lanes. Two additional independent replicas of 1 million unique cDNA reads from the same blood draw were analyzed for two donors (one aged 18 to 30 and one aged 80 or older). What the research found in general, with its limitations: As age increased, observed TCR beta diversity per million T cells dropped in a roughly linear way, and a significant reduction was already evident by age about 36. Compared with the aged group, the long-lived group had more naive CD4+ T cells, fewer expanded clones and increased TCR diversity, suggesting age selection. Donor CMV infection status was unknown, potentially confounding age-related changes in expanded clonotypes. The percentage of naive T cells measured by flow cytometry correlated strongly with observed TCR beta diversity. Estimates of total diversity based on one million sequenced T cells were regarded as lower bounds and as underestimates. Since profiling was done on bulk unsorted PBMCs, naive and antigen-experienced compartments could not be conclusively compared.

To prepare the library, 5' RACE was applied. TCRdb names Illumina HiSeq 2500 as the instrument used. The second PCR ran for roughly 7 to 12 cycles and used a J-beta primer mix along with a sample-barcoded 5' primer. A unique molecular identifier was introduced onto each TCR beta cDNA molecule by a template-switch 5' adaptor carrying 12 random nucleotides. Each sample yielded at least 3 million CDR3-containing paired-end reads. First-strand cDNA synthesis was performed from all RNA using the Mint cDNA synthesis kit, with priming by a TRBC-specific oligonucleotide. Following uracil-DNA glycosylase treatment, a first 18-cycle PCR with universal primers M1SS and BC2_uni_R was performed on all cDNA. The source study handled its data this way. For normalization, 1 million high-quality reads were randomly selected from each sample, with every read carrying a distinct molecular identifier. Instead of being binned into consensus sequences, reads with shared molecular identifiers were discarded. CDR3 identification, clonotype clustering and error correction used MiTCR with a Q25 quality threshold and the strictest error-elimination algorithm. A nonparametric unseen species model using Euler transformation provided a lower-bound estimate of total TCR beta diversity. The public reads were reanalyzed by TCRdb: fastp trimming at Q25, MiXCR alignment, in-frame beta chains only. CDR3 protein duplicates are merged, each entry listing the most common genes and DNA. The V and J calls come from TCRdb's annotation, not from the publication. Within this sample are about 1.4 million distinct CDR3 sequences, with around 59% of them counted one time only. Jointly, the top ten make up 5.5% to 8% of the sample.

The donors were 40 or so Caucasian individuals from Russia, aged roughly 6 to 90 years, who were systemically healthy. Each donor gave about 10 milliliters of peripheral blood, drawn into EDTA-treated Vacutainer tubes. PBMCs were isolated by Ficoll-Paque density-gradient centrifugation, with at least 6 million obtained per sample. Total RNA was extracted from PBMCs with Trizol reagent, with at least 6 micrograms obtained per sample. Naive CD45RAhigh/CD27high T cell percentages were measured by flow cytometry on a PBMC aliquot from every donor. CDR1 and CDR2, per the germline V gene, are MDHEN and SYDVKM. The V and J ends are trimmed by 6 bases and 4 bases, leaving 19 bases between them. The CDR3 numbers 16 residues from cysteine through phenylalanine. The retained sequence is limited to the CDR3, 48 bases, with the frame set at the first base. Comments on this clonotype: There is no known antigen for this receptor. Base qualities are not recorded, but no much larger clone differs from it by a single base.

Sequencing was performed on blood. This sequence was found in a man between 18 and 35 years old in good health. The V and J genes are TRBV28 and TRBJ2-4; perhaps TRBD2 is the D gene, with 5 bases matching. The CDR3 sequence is CASSLLTTTQKNIQYF. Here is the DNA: TGTGCCAGCAGCCTTCTGACGACTACACAAAAAAACATTCAGTACTTC.